Sequencing of this TCR beta chain was carried out in a study of cytomegalovirus exposure and HLA in healthy donors. General study points: Accurate prediction of HLA-A and HLA-B alleles (for most subjects) was reportedly achieved from TCR beta sequences.

The PCR used 60 Vbeta and 13 Jbeta primers. Some clones are missing from TCRdb's copy, which holds only in-frame ones; the method was immunoSEQ multiplex PCR. The sample holds over 90,000 clones; roughly three quarters are singletons and the top ten take 10% to 13%. As for this clone: Its matching antigen is unknown.

This CDR3 spans 14 amino acids. Trimming cost V 3 bases and J 3 bases, with 12 bases left between them. In germline, CDR1 is MDHEN, CDR2 SYDVKM. The chain couples TRBV28 to TRBJ2-7, with D perhaps TRBD1 (6 bases). The receptor's source is a woman under 30 in good health and CMV-seropositive. Source material: PBMCs. CDR3 amino acids: CASSFGAGVYEQYF. In nucleotides, the CDR3 is TGTGCCAGCAGTTTCGGGGCAGGGGTCTACGAGCAGTACTTC. The full variable domain, its missing parts supplied by reference TRBV28 and TRBJ2-7, is DVKVTQSSRYLVKRTGEKVFLECVQDMDHENMFWYRQDPGLGLRLIYFSYDVKMKEKGDIPEGYSVSREKKERFSLILESASTNQTSMYLCASSFGAGVYEQYFGPGTRLTVT.